This TCR beta chain appears in the sequencing data of a study of T cell responses to AZD1222 COVID-19 vaccine. Study-level points and caveats: Only five or six people who got AZD1222 tested seropositive at baseline. Unmutated regions of variants are reportedly targeted by nearly half of spike-specific TCRs. Repertoires were obtained solely post-peak T cell response. Most donors were white British, females outnumbered males, and clonal diversity was possibly underestimated.

For this clone: What it binds is unknown.

Germline V gives CDR1 MDHEN, CDR2 SYDVKM. V lost 9 bases and J lost 4, with 13 bases in between. CDR3 length: 12 amino acids. Clones were sequenced by immunoSEQ multiplex PCR, and TCRdb holds only the in-frame ones, with some missing. The table shows some 64,000 clones, with roughly 84% occurring only once. The sequencing used peripheral blood, collected on day 0 of AZD1222 vaccination. This clonotype was sampled from an adult in good health. The chain couples TRBV28 to TRBJ2-7; TRBD1 might be the D (7 bases). The CDR3 loop is CASETGRYEQYF. In DNA form, the CDR3 reads TGTGCCAGTGAGACAGGGAGGTACGAGCAGTACTTC.